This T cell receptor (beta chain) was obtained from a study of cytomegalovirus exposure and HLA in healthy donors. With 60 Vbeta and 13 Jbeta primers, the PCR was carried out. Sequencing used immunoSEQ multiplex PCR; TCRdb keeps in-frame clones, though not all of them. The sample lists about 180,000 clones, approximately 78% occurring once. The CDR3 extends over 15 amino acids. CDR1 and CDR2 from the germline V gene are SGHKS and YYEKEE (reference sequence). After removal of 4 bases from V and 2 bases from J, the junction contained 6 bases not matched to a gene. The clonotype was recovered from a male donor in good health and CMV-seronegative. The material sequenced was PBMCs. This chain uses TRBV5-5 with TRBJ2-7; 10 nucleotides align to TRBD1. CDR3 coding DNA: TGTGCCAGCAGCCCTTCGGGACAGGGGCCCTACGAGCAGTACTTC. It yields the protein CASSPSGQGPYEQYF. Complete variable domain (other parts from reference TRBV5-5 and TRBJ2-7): DAGVTQSPTHLIKTRGQQVTLRCSPISGHKSVSWYQQVLGQGPQFIFQYYEKEERGRGNFPDRFSARQFPNYSSELNVNALLLGDSALYLCASSPSGQGPYEQYFGPGTRLTVT.